Following are 5 T cell receptor beta chains from one sample sequenced in a study of T cell responses to AZD1222 COVID-19 vaccine. TCRdb keeps only in-frame clones here, not all; method: immunoSEQ multiplex PCR. Among approximately 150,000 clones, around nine tenths were seen once, and the ten largest hold 3% to 3.5%. The input for sequencing was peripheral blood, taken 28 days after the second AZD1222 dose. The origin of the receptors is an adult who received the AZD1222 COVID-19 vaccine.

The V gene is TRBV2, the J gene TRBJ2-7; TRBD2 aligns across 10 bases. Germline CDR1 SNHLY, CDR2 FYNNEI. The CDR3 sequence is 15 residues long. V lost 1 base to trimming and J lost 0 bases; unmatched junction nucleotides: 0. This CDR3 is CASSEVAGGSYEQYF. The DNA of the CDR3 is TGTGCCAGCAGTGAAGTAGCGGGAGGCTCCTACGAGCAGTACTTC.

V usage is TRBV14 and J usage is TRBJ2-7; D is uncertain. Germline V gene data show CDR1 as SGHDN and CDR2 as FVKESK. Between the trimmed V and J ends, which lost 0 bases and 6 bases, there was a span of 6 bases. The CDR3 consists of 12 residues. As DNA, the CDR3 is TGTGCCAGCAGCCAAGATCGAGTCGAGCAGTACTTC. Translating it yields CASSQDRVEQYF. The whole variable domain, filled in from reference TRBV14 and TRBJ2-7, reads EAGVTQFPSHSVIEKGQTVTLRCDPISGHDNLYWYRRVMGKEIKFLLHFVKESKQDESGMPNNRFLAERTGGTYSTLKVQPAELEDSGVYFCASSQDRVEQYFGPGTRLTVT.

This sequence joins TRBV25-1 and TRBJ1-3; 8 nucleotides align to TRBD1. Germline V lookup: CDR1 MGHDK, CDR2 SYGVNS. J gave up 0 bases and V 6 bases, and 7 bases lay outside the gene matches. This CDR3 comprises 16 residues. CDR3 coding DNA: TGTGCCAGCAGCCCGGGACAGGTCAGCTCTGGAAACACCATATATTTT. Translation gives CASSPGQVSSGNTIYF.

This sequence joins TRBV7-9 and TRBJ1-2; maybe TRBD1 (5 bases). The germline V and J ends were trimmed by 5 bases and 4 bases, with 17 bases remaining between them. CDR1 SEHNR and CDR2 FQNEAQ come from the germline V gene (reference sequence). This CDR3 region has 15 residues. The CDR3 nucleotides read TGTGCCAGCAGCCCGGACGAGGGGCGGCTCTATGGCTACACCTTC. Amino acid sequence: CASSPDEGRLYGYTF.

The chain combines TRBV10-1 with TRBJ2-2; 11 bases match TRBD2. Trimming took 5 bases from V and 3 from J; bases not matched to a gene: 5. The V gene's germline CDR1 is WNHNN and CDR2 SYGVQD (reference sequence). CDR3 size: 16 residues. CDR3 sequence reads: CASSPTSGSYTGELFF. CDR3 DNA sequence: TGCGCCAGCAGTCCTACTAGCGGGAGCTACACCGGGGAGCTGTTTTTT.